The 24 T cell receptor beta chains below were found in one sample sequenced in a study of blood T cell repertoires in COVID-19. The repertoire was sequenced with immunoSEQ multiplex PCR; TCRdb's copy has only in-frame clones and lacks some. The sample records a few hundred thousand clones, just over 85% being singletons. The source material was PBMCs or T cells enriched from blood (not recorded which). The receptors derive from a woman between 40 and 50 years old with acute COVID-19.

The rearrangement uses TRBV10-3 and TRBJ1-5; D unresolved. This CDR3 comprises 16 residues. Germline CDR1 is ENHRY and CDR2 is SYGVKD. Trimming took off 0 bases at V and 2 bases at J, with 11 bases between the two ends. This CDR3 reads CAISESWLRGNQPQHF. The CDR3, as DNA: TGTGCCATCAGTGAGTCGTGGCTCCGGGGCAATCAGCCCCAGCATTTT.

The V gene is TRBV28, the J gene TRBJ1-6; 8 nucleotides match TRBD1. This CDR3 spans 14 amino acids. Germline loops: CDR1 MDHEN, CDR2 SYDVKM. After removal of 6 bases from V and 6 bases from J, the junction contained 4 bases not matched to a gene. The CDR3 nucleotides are TGTGCCAGCAGGGCGACAGGGGTTAATTCACCCCTCCACTTT. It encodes CASRATGVNSPLHF. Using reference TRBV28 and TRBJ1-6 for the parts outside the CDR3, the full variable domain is DVKVTQSSRYLVKRTGEKVFLECVQDMDHENMFWYRQDPGLGLRLIYFSYDVKMKEKGDIPEGYSVSREKKERFSLILESASTNQTSMYLCASRATGVNSPLHFGNGTRLTVT.

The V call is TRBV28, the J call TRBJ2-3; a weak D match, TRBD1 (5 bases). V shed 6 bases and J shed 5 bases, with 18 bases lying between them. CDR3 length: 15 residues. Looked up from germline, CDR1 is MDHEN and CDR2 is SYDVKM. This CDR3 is CASSYPEAGLDTQYF. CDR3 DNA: TGTGCCAGCAGCTACCCCGAGGCAGGGCTAGATACGCAGTATTTT.

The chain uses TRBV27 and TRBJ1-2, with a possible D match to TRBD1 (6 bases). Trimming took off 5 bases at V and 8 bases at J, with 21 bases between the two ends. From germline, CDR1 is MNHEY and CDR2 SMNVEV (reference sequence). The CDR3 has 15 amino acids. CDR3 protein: CASSRRQERTSGYTF. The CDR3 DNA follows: TGTGCCAGCAGTCGGCGACAGGAACGGACCTCCGGCTACACCTTC.

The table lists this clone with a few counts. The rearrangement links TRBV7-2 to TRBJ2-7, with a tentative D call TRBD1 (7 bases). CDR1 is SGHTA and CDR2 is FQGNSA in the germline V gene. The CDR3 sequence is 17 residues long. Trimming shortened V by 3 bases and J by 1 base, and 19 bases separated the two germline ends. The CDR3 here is CASSFRGDSGRSYEQYF. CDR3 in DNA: TGTGCCAGCAGCTTTAGGGGGGACAGCGGTAGATCCTACGAGCAGTACTTC.

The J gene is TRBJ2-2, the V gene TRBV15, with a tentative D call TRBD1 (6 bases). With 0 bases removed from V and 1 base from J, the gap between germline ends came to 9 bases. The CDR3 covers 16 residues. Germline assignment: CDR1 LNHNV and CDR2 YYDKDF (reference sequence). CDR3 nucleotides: TGTGCCACCAGCAGAGATTCACAGGGGAACACCGGGGAGCTGTTTTTT. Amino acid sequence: CATSRDSQGNTGELFF.

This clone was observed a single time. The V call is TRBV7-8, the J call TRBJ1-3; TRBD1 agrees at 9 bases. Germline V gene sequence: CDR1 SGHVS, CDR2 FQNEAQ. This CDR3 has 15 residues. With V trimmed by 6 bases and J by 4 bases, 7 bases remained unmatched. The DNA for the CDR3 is TGTGCCAGCAGAACCCGACAGGGGGGAGGAAACACCATATATTTT. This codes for CASRTRQGGGNTIYF.

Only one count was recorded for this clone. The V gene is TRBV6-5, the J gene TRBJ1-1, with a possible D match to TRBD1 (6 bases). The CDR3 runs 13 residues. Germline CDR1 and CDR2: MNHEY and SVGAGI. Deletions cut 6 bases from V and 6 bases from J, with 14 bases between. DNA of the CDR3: TGTGCCAGCAGCCGGGACATGGGCTCTGAAGCTTTCTTT. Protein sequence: CASSRDMGSEAFF.

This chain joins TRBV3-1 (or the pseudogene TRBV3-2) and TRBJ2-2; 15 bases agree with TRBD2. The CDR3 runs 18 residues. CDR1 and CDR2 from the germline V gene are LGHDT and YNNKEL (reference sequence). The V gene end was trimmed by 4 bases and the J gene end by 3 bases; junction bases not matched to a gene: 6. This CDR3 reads CASSPGGLAGGYTGELFF. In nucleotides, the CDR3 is TGTGCCAGCAGCCCCGGCGGACTAGCGGGAGGGTACACCGGGGAGCTGTTTTTT.

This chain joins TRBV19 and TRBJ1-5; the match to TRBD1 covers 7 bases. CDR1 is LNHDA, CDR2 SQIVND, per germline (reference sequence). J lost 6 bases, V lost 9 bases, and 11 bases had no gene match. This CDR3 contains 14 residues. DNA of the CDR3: TGTGCCAGCCAGACAGGGTCAAATGGTCAGCCCCAGCATTTT. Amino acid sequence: CASQTGSNGQPQHF.

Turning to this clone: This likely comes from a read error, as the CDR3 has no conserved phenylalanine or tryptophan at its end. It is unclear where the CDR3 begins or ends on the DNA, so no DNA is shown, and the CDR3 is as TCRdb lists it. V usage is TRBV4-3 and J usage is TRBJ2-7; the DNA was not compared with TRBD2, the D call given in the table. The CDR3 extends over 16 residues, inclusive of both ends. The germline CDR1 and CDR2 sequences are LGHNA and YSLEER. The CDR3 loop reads CASSQDSSGGERAGGI.

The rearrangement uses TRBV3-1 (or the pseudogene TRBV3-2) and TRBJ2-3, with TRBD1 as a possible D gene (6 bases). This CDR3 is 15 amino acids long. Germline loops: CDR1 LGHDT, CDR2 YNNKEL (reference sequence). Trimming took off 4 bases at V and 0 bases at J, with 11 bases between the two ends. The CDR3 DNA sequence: TGTGCCAGCAGCCTAGGGGGTTCTAGCACAGATACGCAGTATTTT. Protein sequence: CASSLGGSSTDTQYF.

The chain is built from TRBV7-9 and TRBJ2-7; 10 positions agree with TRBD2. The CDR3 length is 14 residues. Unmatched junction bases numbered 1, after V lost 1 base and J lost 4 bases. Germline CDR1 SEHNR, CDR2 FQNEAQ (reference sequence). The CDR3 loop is CASSLGGLAYEQYF. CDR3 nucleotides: TGTGCCAGCAGCTTAGGGGGACTAGCGTACGAGCAGTACTTC. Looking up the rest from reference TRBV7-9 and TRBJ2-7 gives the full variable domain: DTGVSQNPRHKITKRGQNVTFRCDPISEHNRLYWYRQTLGQGPEFLTYFQNEAQLEKSRLLSDRFSAERPKGSFSTLEIQRTEQGDSAMYLCASSLGGLAYEQYFGPGTRLTVT.

The CDR3 DNA reads TGTGCCAGCAGCGCCGGGACAGGGGTTCTAAATTCACCCCTCCACTTT. This encodes CASSAGTGVLNSPLHF. The chain links TRBV9 to TRBJ1-6; TRBD1 agrees at 10 bases. This CDR3 is built from 16 residues. The junction had 7 bases not matched to a gene; V was cut back by 3 bases and J by 7 bases. Looked up from germline, CDR1 is SGDLS and CDR2 is YYNGEE. The full variable domain, with the rest looked up from reference TRBV9 and TRBJ1-6, is DSGVTQTPKHLITATGQRVTLRCSPRSGDLSVYWYQQSLDQGLQFLIQYYNGEERAKGNILERFSAQQFPDLHSELNLSSLELGDSALYFCASSAGTGVLNSPLHFGNGTRLTVT.

The chain's CDR3 is CASSPPGLAVRSSYEQYF. The CDR3 DNA follows: TGTGCCAGCTCACCCCCGGGACTAGCAGTTAGAAGCTCCTACGAGCAGTACTTC. V usage is TRBV18 and J usage is TRBJ2-7; TRBD2 agrees at 9 bases. Trimming cost V 3 bases and J 0 bases; bases outside gene matches: 12. This CDR3 spans 18 amino acids. Germline values: CDR1 KGHSH, CDR2 LQKENI.

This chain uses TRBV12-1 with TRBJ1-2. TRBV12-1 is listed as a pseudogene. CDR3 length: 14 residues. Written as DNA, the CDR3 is TGTGCCAGTGTTCCCCCCTCCGCTAACTATGGCTACACCTTC. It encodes CASVPPSANYGYTF.

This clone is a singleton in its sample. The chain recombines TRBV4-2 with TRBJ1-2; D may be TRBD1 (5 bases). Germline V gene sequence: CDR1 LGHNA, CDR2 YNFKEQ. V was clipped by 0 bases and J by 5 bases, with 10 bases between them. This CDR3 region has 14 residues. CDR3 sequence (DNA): TGTGCCAGCAGCCAAGACAGGGATGGTTATGGCTACACCTTC. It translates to CASSQDRDGYGYTF.

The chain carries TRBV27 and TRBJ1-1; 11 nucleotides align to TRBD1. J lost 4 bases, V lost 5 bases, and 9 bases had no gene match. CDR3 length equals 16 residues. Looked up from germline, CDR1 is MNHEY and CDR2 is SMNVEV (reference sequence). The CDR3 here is CASSSRDRGLGTEAFF. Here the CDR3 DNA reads TGTGCCAGCAGTAGCCGGGACAGGGGGTTGGGCACTGAAGCTTTCTTT.

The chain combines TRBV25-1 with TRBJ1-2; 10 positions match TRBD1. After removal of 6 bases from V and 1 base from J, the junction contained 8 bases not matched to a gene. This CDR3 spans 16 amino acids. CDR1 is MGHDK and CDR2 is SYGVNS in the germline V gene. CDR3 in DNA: TGTGCCAGCAGGCCGGGACAGGGGAAGATTAACTATGGCTACACCTTC. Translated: CASRPGQGKINYGYTF.

CDR3 residues: CASSPTMTKGIEKLFF. In nucleotides, the CDR3 is TGTGCCAGCTCACCCACCATGACAAAGGGGATAGAAAAACTGTTTTTT. The chain carries TRBV18 and TRBJ1-4; possible D gene TRBD1, 5 bases. Germline CDR1 is KGHSH and CDR2 is LQKENI. Trimming removed 3 bases from V and 8 bases from J, with 19 bases in between. The CDR3 has 16 residues.

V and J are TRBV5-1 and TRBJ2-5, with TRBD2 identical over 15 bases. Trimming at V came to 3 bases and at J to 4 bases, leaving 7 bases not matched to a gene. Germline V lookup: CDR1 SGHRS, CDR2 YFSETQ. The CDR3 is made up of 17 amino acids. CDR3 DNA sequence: TGCGCCAGCAGCTATAGGGGACTAGCGGGGGGTCGAGAGACCCAGTACTTC. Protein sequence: CASSYRGLAGGRETQYF.

This CDR3 is CASSSGSTGKAFF. Here the CDR3 DNA reads TGTGCCAGCAGCTCCGGATCGACAGGGAAAGCTTTCTTT. V is TRBV7-3 and J is TRBJ1-1; 7 positions match TRBD1. Germline V gene data show CDR1 as SGHTA and CDR2 as FQGTGA. There are 13 residues in the CDR3. V lost 4 bases to trimming and J lost 9 bases; unmatched junction nucleotides: 8. The entire variable domain, with the rest obtained from reference TRBV7-3 and TRBJ1-1, is as follows: GAGVSQTPSNKVTEKGKYVELRCDPISGHTALYWYRQSLGQGPEFLIYFQGTGAADDSGLPNDRFFAVRPEGSVSTLKIQRTERGDSAVYLCASSSGSTGKAFFGQGTRLTVV.

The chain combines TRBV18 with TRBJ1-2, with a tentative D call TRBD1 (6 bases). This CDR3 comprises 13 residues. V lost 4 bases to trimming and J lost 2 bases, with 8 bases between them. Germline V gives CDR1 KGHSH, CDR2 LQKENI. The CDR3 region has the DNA TGTGCCAGCTCACTTACAGGGAACTATGGCTACACCTTC. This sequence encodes CASSLTGNYGYTF.

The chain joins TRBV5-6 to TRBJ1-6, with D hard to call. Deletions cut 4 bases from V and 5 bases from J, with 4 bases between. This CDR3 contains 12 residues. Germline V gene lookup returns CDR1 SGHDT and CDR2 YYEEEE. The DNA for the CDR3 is TGTGCCAGCAGCCTACATAATTCACCCCTCCACTTT. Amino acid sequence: CASSLHNSPLHF. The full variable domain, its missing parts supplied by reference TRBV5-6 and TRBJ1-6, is DAGVTQSPTHLIKTRGQQVTLRCSPKSGHDTVSWYQQALGQGPQFIFQYYEEEERQRGNFPDRFSGHQFPNYSSELNVNALLLGDSALYLCASSLHNSPLHFGNGTRLTVT.